The 18 T cell receptor beta chains reported below all come from one sample, sequenced in a study of blood T cell repertoires in COVID-19. Sequenced by immunoSEQ multiplex PCR; TCRdb stores in-frame clones only, minus some. In the table there are roughly 99,000 clones, roughly 78% of which are singletons. Material: peripheral blood. These receptors came from a woman aged 80 or older with active or convalescent COVID-19.

This clone was detected only a few times. The V call is TRBV15, the J call TRBJ2-7; 9 nucleotides line up with TRBD1. J lost 3 bases, V lost 2 bases, and 8 bases had no gene match. The germline V gene encodes CDR1 LNHNV and CDR2 YYDKDF (reference sequence). The CDR3 covers 16 residues. DNA of the CDR3: TGTGCCACCAGCAGAAGCCCAGGGACAGGGCTCTACGAGCAGTACTTC. Protein sequence: CATSRSPGTGLYEQYF. Full variable domain (remainder filled in from reference TRBV15 and TRBJ2-7): DAMVIQNPRYQVTQFGKPVTLSCSQTLNHNVMYWYQQKSSQAPKLLFHYYDKDFNNEADTPDNFQSRRPNTSFCFLDIRSPGLGDTAMYLCATSRSPGTGLYEQYFGPGTRLTVT.

The rearrangement joins TRBV5-4 to TRBJ2-1; 10 positions agree with TRBD2. Germline CDR1 reads SGHNT; CDR2 reads YYREEE (reference sequence). The CDR3 is 16 amino acids. After removal of 2 bases from V and 6 bases from J, the junction contained 8 bases not matched to a gene. In DNA form, the CDR3 reads TGTGCCAGCAGCTTTTATCTACTAGCGGGGTCCAATGAGCAGTTCTTC. This translates into CASSFYLLAGSNEQFF.

V gene TRBV4-2 combines with J gene TRBJ2-7; 7 bases fit TRBD2. Germline CDR1 is LGHNA and CDR2 is YNFKEQ. V lost 0 bases to trimming and J lost 3 bases; unmatched junction nucleotides: 8. There are 16 residues in the CDR3. CDR3 coding DNA: TGTGCCAGCAGCCAAGAAGTGCTAGCGGAGAACTACGAGCAGTACTTC. Translation: CASSQEVLAENYEQYF.

Notes on this clone: At one boundary the junction diverges from the germline segment, which might be a read error. This chain uses TRBV7-7 with TRBJ2-7; tentative D call: TRBD2 (7 bases). Germline loops: CDR1 SSHAT, CDR2 FNYEAQ (reference sequence). CDR3 length: 15 residues. CDR3 sequence: CASSLAQGGAYEQYF. The CDR3 region has the DNA TGTGCTAGCAGCTTAGCGCAAGGGGGGGCCTACGAGCAGTACTTC.

The chain joins TRBV7-3 to TRBJ2-1; 10 bases are a match to TRBD2. CDR1 SGHTA and CDR2 FQGTGA come from the germline V gene. Unmatched junction bases numbered 5, after V lost 5 bases and J lost 4 bases. There are 15 residues in the CDR3. CDR3 loop: CASSAGLALYNEQFF. The CDR3, as DNA: TGTGCCAGCAGCGCGGGACTAGCGCTTTACAATGAGCAGTTCTTC.

The J gene is TRBJ2-2, the V gene TRBV9; 8 positions agree with TRBD1. The CDR3 runs to 15 residues. With 3 bases clipped from V and 4 bases from J, the junction kept 5 bases outside the gene matches. CDR1 SGDLS and CDR2 YYNGEE come from the germline V gene. The CDR3 bases are TGTGCCAGCAGCGCTGGGACAGGAGGCACCGGGGAGCTGTTTTTT. Its translation is CASSAGTGGTGELFF.

The CDR3 reads CASSLQGPSTF. CDR3 sequence (DNA): TGTGCCAGCAGCCTCCAGGGTCCCTCCACCTTC. V gene TRBV7-9 combines with J gene TRBJ1-2, with D maybe TRBD1 (5 bases). V was cut by 5 bases and J by 13 bases, with 14 bases left in between. CDR1 and CDR2 from the germline V gene are SEHNR and FQNEAQ (reference sequence). This CDR3 is 11 amino acids long.

This chain connects TRBV3-1 (or the pseudogene TRBV3-2) to TRBJ1-2; 8 bases match TRBD1. Germline V CDR1 and CDR2: LGHDT, YNNKEL (reference sequence). V shed 5 bases, J shed 7 bases, and the junction held 12 bases outside the gene matches. There are 15 residues in the CDR3. The CDR3 bases are TGTGCCAGCAGCAGGGGGATCCAGGGGGCAGGTGGCTACACCTTC. This sequence encodes CASSRGIQGAGGYTF.

This clone was counted only a few times. This sequence joins TRBV3-1 (or the pseudogene TRBV3-2) and TRBJ2-7, with D unclear. The CDR3 is 14 residues long. The germline V gene has CDR1 LGHDT and CDR2 YNNKEL (reference sequence). Trimming shortened V by 1 base and J by 0 bases, and 7 bases separated the two germline ends. The DNA for the CDR3 is TGTGCCAGCAGCCAAGTTCCTAGCTCCTACGAGCAGTACTTC. Translating it yields CASSQVPSSYEQYF.

This clone was seen only once. The J gene is TRBJ2-7, the V gene TRBV9; D not resolved. This CDR3 contains 14 residues. V lost 0 bases and J 2 bases, leaving 9 bases between the germline ends. The germline gives CDR1 SGDLS, CDR2 YYNGEE. Written as DNA, the CDR3 is TGTGCCAGCAGCGTAGATTCCCTTACCTACGAGCAGTACTTC. Translated, it gives CASSVDSLTYEQYF.

This sequence joins TRBV7-8 and TRBJ2-7, with 8 bases fitting TRBD2. This CDR3 has 14 amino acids. V shed 5 bases and J 5 bases; nucleotides not matched to a gene: 8. CDR1 is SGHVS, CDR2 FQNEAQ, per germline. The CDR3 region is CASSPVGTSNEQYF. CDR3 DNA sequence: TGTGCCAGCAGCCCGGTGGGGACTAGTAACGAGCAGTACTTC.

V gene TRBV6-1 combines with J gene TRBJ1-3, with D unclear. The CDR3 covers 16 residues. Germline-derived CDR1 and CDR2 are MNHNS and SASEGT. The V and J ends lost 3 bases and 3 bases respectively, with 15 bases between them. The CDR3 bases are TGTGCCAGCAGTGAGGCCGGGTTCGGGTTTGGAAACACCATATATTTT. It encodes CASSEAGFGFGNTIYF.

The chain recombines TRBV2 with TRBJ1-1; the D is unclear. Germline CDR1 reads SNHLY; CDR2 reads FYNNEI. The CDR3 contains 13 residues. V was clipped by 2 bases and J by 1 base, with 5 bases between them. CDR3 residues: CASSENKNTEAFF. The DNA of the CDR3 is TGTGCCAGCAGTGAAAACAAGAACACTGAAGCTTTCTTT.

This chain links TRBV15 with TRBJ2-1; D possibly corresponds to TRBD2 (6 bases). The CDR3 extends over 15 amino acids. Germline-derived CDR1 and CDR2 are LNHNV and YYDKDF (reference sequence). V dropped 5 bases and J dropped 0 bases, with 11 bases sitting between them. Here the CDR3 DNA reads TGTGCCACCAGCCCCGACGGGAGCTCCTACAATGAGCAGTTCTTC. This sequence encodes CATSPDGSSYNEQFF.

This chain uses TRBV7-2 with TRBJ2-1; no clear D. CDR1 SGHTA and CDR2 FQGNSA come from the germline V gene. There are 15 residues in the CDR3. Trimming took off 1 base at V and 1 base at J, with 8 bases between the two ends. Written as DNA, the CDR3 is TGTGCCAGCAGCTTAGTTAGTGTTTCCTACAATGAGCAGTTCTTC. Translation: CASSLVSVSYNEQFF.

This chain links TRBV6-5 with TRBJ1-1; the match to TRBD1 covers 7 bases. Germline loops: CDR1 MNHEY, CDR2 SVGAGI. This CDR3 has 14 amino acids. J gave up 4 bases and V 7 bases, and 9 bases lay outside the gene matches. The CDR3 DNA follows: TGTGCCAGCAACACAGGGGTGGCGGCCACTGAAGCTTTCTTT. Translated, it gives CASNTGVAATEAFF.

The CDR3, as DNA: TGCGCCAGCATCAACCTGGGGGGGAGTTGGAATGAGCAGTTCTTC. As protein: CASINLGGSWNEQFF. J is TRBJ2-1 and V is TRBV10-2; TRBD2 agrees at 7 bases. The germline V gene has CDR1 WSHSY and CDR2 SAAADI. The CDR3 has 15 amino acids. After removal of 7 bases from V and 7 bases from J, the junction contained 13 bases not matched to a gene.

The gene calls are TRBV28 and TRBJ2-3; D might be TRBD1 (5 bases). Trimming removed 7 bases from V and 10 bases from J, with 18 bases in between. CDR1 and CDR2 from the germline V gene are MDHEN and SYDVKM. The CDR3 spans 13 residues. The CDR3 nucleotides read TGTGCCAGCACCCGTTTGGGGCAACAGCCGCAGTATTTT. Its translation is CASTRLGQQPQYF.